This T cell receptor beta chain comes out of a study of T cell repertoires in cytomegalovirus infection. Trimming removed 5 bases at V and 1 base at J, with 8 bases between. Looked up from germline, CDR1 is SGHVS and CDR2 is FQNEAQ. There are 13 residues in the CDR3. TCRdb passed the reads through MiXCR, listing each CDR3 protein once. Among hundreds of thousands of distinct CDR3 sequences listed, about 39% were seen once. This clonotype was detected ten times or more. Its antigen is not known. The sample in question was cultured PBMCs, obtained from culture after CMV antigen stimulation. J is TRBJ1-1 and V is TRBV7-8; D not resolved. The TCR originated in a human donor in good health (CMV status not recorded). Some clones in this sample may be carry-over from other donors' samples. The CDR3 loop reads CASSASKNTEAFF. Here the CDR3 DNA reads TGTGCCAGCAGCGCCAGCAAGAACACTGAAGCTTTCTTT.